This T cell receptor (beta chain) is from a study of PD-1 blockade in classical Hodgkin lymphoma. Notes on the study in general: Causes of the repertoire differences remain undefined, possibly disease activity or prior therapy. Healthy donors were reported to have higher baseline TCR diversity than newly diagnosed patients. CD4+ TCR diversity, unlike CD8+, rose significantly by C4D1. Those patients who began receiving nivolumab less than 1 year after ASCT had lower diversity, and they were excluded.

Assay: immunoSEQ multiplex PCR; the TCRdb copy retains only in-frame clones and omits some. This sample has roughly 64,000 clones, with 91% found just once. Details on this clone: Its antigen is as yet unknown.

Germline V gives CDR1 SGHNT, CDR2 YYREEE (reference sequence). Trimming removed 0 bases from V and 5 bases from J, with 11 bases in between. CDR3 length equals 14 residues. Specified time point: cycle 4 day 1 (C4D1), after more than 5 weeks of nivolumab. After autologous stem cell transplantation all patients relapsed, and prior brentuximab vedotin exposure differed between cohorts. The source is a human donor with classical Hodgkin lymphoma. Source: peripheral blood mononuclear cells (PBMCs), taken before the fourth cycle of nivolumab. The V gene is TRBV5-4, the J gene TRBJ1-2; D remains ambiguous. CDR3 DNA sequence: TGTGCCAGCAGCTTGGAAAGGGTCGGTTATGGCTACACCTTC. The encoded protein is CASSLERVGYGYTF.